A selection of T cell receptor beta chains follows, all from one sample in a study of OX40 agonist ivuxolimab in advanced cancers. Using immunoSEQ multiplex PCR, the repertoire was profiled, and TCRdb retains in-frame clones only, with some absent. The sample records more than 50,000 clones, around 86% being singletons. The material sequenced was CD4+ or CD8+ T cells sorted from blood, taken in a trial of the OX40 agonist ivuxolimab. These receptors all come from an adult with an advanced solid tumor such as melanoma, head and neck, liver or kidney cancer. The CDR3 runs from the conserved cysteine through the conserved F or W. The D gene is left open where the match is weak. The size field is filled for only some rows; it gives once, few, many or a size class.

j_call v_call clone_size d_call cdr3_aa cdr3_nt
TRBJ1-6 TRBV9 NA NA CASSVEGDPVGSPLHF TGTGCCAGCAGCGTAGAGGGAGACCCTGTAGGATCACCCCTCCACTTT
TRBJ2-7 TRBV4-2 many NA CASSQEGGGLYEQYF TGTGCCAGCAGCCAAGAGGGGGGGGGCCTTTACGAGCAGTACTTC
TRBJ1-2 TRBV5-4 few NA CASSLVGDGYTF TGTGCCAGCAGCTTGGTCGGGGATGGCTACACCTTC
TRBJ2-7 TRBV27 few TRBD1 CASSQGTGLSYEQYF TGTGCCAGCAGTCAGGGGACAGGGCTCTCCTACGAGCAGTACTTC
TRBJ1-5 TRBV9 few NA CASSVGGESNQPQHF TGTGCCAGCAGCGTTGGGGGAGAGAGCAATCAGCCCCAGCATTTT
TRBJ2-1 TRBV4-2 once NA CASSPGFEGSYNEQFF TGTGCCAGCAGCCCAGGATTCGAAGGGTCCTACAATGAGCAGTTCTTC
TRBJ2-3 TRBV5-6 few NA CASSFGWGVSTDTQYF TGTGCCAGCAGCTTTGGGTGGGGGGTTAGCACAGATACGCAGTATTTT
TRBJ1-5 TRBV4-1 once NA CASGGGAGVPQHF TGCGCCAGCGGCGGGGGGGCGGGGGTACCCCAGCATTTT
TRBJ2-1 TRBV13 NA NA CASSETRINEQFF TGTGCCAGCAGCGAGACTAGGATCAATGAGCAGTTCTTC
TRBJ1-3 TRBV5-6 NA NA CASSLGPFYSGNTIYF TGTGCCAGCAGCTTGGGGCCCTTTTACTCTGGAAACACCATATATTTT
TRBJ1-1 TRBV19 once NA CASSSLIPLNTEAFF TGTGCCAGTAGTTCCCTGATTCCTTTGAACACTGAAGCTTTCTTT
TRBJ1-4 TRBV13 NA TRBD1 CASSLGPEGAATNEKLFF TGTGCCAGCAGCTTGGGTCCGGAGGGGGCGGCAACTAATGAAAAACTGTTTTTT
TRBJ1-1 TRBV29-1 NA NA CSVVGSNTEAFF TGCAGCGTTGTCGGCAGTAACACTGAAGCTTTCTTT
TRBJ2-7 TRBV7-9 NA NA CASSFQNSYEQYF TGTGCCAGCAGCTTTCAGAATTCCTACGAGCAGTACTTC
TRBJ1-5 TRBV28 NA NA CASRLGKGQPQHF TGTGCCAGCAGGCTAGGGAAGGGACAGCCCCAGCATTTT
TRBJ1-5 TRBV10-2 NA NA CASSPTDYSNQPQHF TGCGCCAGCAGTCCCACAGATTATAGCAATCAGCCCCAGCATTTT
TRBJ2-7 TRBV6-5 NA TRBD1 CASSPWDSADEQYF TGTGCCAGCAGTCCCTGGGACAGTGCGGACGAGCAGTACTTC